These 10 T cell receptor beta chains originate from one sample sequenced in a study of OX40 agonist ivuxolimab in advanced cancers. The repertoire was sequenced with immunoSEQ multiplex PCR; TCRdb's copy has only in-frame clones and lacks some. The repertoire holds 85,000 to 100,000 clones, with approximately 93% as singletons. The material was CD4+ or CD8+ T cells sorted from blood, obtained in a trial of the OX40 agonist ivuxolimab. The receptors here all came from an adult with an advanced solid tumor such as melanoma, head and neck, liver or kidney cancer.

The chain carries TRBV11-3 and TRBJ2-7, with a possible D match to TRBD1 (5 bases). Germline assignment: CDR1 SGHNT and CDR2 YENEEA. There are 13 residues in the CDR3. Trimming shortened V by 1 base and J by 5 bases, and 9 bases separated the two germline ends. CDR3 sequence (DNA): TGTGCCAGCAGCTTAGGGGGCCGAGACGAGCAGTACTTC. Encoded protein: CASSLGGRDEQYF. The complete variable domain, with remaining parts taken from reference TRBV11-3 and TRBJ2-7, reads EAGVVQSPRYKIIEKKQPVAFWCNPISGHNTLYWYLQNLGQGPELLIRYENEEAVDDSQLPKDRFSAERLKGVDSTLKIQPAELGDSAVYLCASSLGGRDEQYFGPGTRLTVT.

The DNA of the CDR3 is TGTGCCAGTAGTATAGAAGGGATCTCCCAGTACTTC. As protein: CASSIEGISQYF. V gene TRBV19 combines with J gene TRBJ2-5, with no clear D. Trimming pared 0 bases from V and 9 bases from J, leaving 8 bases between. The CDR3 sequence is 12 residues long. In germline, CDR1 is LNHDA, CDR2 SQIVND (reference sequence).

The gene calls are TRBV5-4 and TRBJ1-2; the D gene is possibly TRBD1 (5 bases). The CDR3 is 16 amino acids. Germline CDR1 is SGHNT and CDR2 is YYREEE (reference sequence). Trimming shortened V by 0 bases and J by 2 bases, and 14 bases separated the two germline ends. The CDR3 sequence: CASSLVRAGDNYGYTF. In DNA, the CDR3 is TGTGCCAGCAGCTTGGTTCGGGCGGGGGACAACTATGGCTACACCTTC. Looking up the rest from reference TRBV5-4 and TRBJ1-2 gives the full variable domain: ETGVTQSPTHLIKTRGQQVTLRCSSQSGHNTVSWYQQALGQGPQFIFQYYREEENGRGNFPPRFSGLQFPNYSSELNVNALELDDSALYLCASSLVRAGDNYGYTFGSGTRLTVV.

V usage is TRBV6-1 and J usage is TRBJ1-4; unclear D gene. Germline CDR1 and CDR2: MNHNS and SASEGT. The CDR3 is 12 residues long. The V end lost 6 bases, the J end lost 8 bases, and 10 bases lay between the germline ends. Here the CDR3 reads CASRPAGEKLFF. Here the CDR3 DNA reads TGTGCCAGCAGACCAGCGGGGGAAAAACTGTTTTTT.

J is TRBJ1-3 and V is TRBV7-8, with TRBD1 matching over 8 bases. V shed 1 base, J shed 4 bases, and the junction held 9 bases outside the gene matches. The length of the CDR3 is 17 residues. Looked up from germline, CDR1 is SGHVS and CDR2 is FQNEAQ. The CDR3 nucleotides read TGTGCCAGCAGCTTAGGAAACAGGGGGTTGGGCGGAAACACCATATATTTT. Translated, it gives CASSLGNRGLGGNTIYF.

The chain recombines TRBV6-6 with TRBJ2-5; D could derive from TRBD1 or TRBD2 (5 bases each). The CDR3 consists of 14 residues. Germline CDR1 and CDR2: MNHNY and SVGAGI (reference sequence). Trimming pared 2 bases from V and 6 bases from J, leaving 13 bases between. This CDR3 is CASSYPERGQTQYF. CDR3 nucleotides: TGTGCCAGCAGTTACCCCGAGAGGGGACAGACCCAGTACTTC.

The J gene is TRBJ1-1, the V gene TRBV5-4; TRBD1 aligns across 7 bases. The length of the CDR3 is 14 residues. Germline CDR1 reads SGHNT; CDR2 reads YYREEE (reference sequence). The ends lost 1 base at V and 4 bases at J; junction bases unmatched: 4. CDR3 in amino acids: CASSLPQGGTEAFF. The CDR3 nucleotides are TGTGCCAGCAGCTTGCCCCAGGGGGGCACTGAAGCTTTCTTT.

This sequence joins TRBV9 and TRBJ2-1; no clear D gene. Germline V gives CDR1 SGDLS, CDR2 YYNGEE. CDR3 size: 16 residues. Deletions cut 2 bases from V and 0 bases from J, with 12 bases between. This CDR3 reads CASSVAPQSSYNEQFF. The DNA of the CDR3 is TGTGCCAGCAGCGTCGCCCCCCAGAGCTCCTACAATGAGCAGTTCTTC. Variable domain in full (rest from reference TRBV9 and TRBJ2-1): DSGVTQTPKHLITATGQRVTLRCSPRSGDLSVYWYQQSLDQGLQFLIQYYNGEERAKGNILERFSAQQFPDLHSELNLSSLELGDSALYFCASSVAPQSSYNEQFFGPGTRLTVL.

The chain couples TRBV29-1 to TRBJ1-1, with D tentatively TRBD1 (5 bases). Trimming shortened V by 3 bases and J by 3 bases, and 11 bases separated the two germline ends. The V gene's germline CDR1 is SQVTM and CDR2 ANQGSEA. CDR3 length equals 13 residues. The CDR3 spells CSVDGLGDTEAFF. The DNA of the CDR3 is TGCAGCGTTGATGGGTTGGGGGACACTGAAGCTTTCTTT.

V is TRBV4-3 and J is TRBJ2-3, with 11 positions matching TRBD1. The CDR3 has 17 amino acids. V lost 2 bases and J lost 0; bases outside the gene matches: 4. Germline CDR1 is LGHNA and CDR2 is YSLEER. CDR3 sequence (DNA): TGCGCCAGCAGCCAAAGGGGGACAGGGGGTAGCACAGATACGCAGTATTTT. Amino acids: CASSQRGTGGSTDTQYF.